This T cell receptor (beta chain) was documented in a study of OX40 agonist ivuxolimab in advanced cancers. Turning to the study itself: At 0.01 to 10 mg/kg, ivuxolimab was administered intravenously to patients every 2 weeks. Three partial responders included one hepatocellular carcinoma patient and two cutaneous melanoma patients.

Repertoires were generated with immunoSEQ multiplex PCR, while TCRdb's copy carries only in-frame clones and drops some. This table has 30,000 to 40,000 clones, under 80% appearing once. The CDR3 runs 13 residues. Unmatched junction bases numbered 5, after V lost 6 bases and J lost 4 bases. Germline CDR1 SQVTM, CDR2 ANQGSEA. Details on this clone: Its antigen is undetermined.

The study's findings and limits: Among the nonresponders, some also had low normalized T-cell clonal expansion.

The clonotype was recovered from an adult with an advanced solid tumor such as melanoma, head and neck, liver or kidney cancer. This chain joins TRBV29-1 and TRBJ2-5; TRBD2 matches 10 bases. The sample consisted of CD4+ or CD8+ T cells sorted from blood, taken in a trial of the OX40 agonist ivuxolimab. CDR3: CSVPGLARETQYF. The CDR3 DNA sequence: TGCAGCGTCCCGGGACTAGCGCGAGAGACCCAGTACTTC.